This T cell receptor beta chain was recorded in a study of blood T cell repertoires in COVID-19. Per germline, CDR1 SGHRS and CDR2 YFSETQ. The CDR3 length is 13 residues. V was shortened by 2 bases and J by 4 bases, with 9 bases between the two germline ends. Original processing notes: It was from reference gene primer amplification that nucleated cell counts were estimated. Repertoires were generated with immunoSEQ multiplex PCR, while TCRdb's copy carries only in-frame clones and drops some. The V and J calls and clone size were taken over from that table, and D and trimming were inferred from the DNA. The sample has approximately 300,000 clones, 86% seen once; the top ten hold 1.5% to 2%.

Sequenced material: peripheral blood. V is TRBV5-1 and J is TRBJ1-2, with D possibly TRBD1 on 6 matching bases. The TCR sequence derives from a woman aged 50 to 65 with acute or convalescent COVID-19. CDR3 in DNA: TGCGCCAGCAGCTTAGGGGGAAGCTATGGCTACACCTTC. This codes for CASSLGGSYGYTF.